This T cell receptor (beta chain) is drawn from a study of T-cell reconstitution after alpha-beta-depleted transplantation in children. Study results and caveats: It was surviving recipient T cells and thymic progenitors that gave some patients high TCRbeta diversity at day 60. It was reported that alpha-beta T cells came from several hundred expanded graft clones (about two months after transplant). Fresh T-cell production supplied most of the T-cell counts and diversity seen one year after transplant.

The CDR3 totals 17 residues. Germline V gives CDR1 MDHEN, CDR2 SYDVKM. Trimming left V 5 bases short and J 4 bases short, with 24 bases between. Remarks on this clonotype: Its target is unknown.

Preparation of the TCRbeta library was carried out with unique molecular identifiers. TCRdb recomputed calls from the PCR reads with MiXCR, one row per CDR3 protein. The top ten clones hold roughly 5% of a sample with around 800,000 distinct CDR3 sequences, less than 20% of them seen once. This clonotype was sampled from a male patient under 18 who had a stem cell transplant for acute lymphoblastic leukemia, so the T cells may come from the graft donor. Here the sequenced sample was PBMCs, mostly from graft donor cells, taken 360 days after TCRalphabeta/CD19-depleted stem cell transplant. The chain joins TRBV28 to TRBJ2-7; no clear D gene. CDR3: CASSPYLTPSEKYEQYF. CDR3 in DNA: TGTGCCAGCAGTCCATACTTAACCCCCTCGGAAAAGTACGAGCAGTACTTC.